This T cell receptor beta chain derives from a study of T-cell memory formation after mild COVID-19. This clonotype was counted only a few times. One entry per CDR3 protein results from TCRdb running MiXCR on the 5' RACE reads. The sample yields a few hundred thousand distinct CDR3 sequences, roughly a fifth seen once. Germline loops: CDR1 SGDLS, CDR2 YYNGEE. Deletions cut 7 bases from V and 6 bases from J, with 16 bases between. CDR3 length equals 13 residues. The receptor was isolated from a man in his late teens or twenties who had mild COVID-19 (a few samples of this study predate the infection). Cell type and time point are not known. The chain is built from TRBV9 and TRBJ1-1; a weak D match, TRBD1 (5 bases). Sequencing input: PBMCs or a T cell subset sorted from them (not recorded which). This chain's CDR3 is CASGGTGLPEAFF. CDR3 DNA sequence: TGTGCCAGCGGCGGGACGGGACTGCCTGAAGCTTTCTTT.